The present entry profiles one TCR beta chain with its context. Random-hexamer reverse transcription was applied to about 0.5 to 1 ug RNA. An immunoSEQ multiplex PCR amplified TCR beta CDR3 over 54 Vbeta and 13 Jbeta. One entry per CDR3 protein results from TCRdb running MiXCR on the immunoSEQ multiplex PCR reads. The sample records approximately 120,000 distinct CDR3 sequences, about 93% being singletons. These data originate in a study of CD8 T cells in Susac syndrome. Germline V lookup: CDR1 SGHDT, CDR2 YYEEEE. The CDR3 loop spans 15 amino acids. The V end lost 4 bases, the J end lost 2 bases, and 15 bases lay between the germline ends.

This sequence was found in a human donor with Susac syndrome. This chain uses TRBV5-6 with TRBJ2-5; D might be TRBD1 (7 bases). Input material: CD8+ T cells from PBMCs. This CDR3 is CASSGGTAVQETQYF. The CDR3 DNA reads as TGTGCCAGCAGCGGCGGGACAGCAGTACAAGAGACCCAGTACTTC.